The TCR beta chain under discussion was sequenced for a study of T cells in Graves' hyperthyroidism and ophthalmopathy. Overall study: Peripheral blood collection took place at initial diagnosis, before any treatment. Study-wide results and caveats: The authors' 13 V-J model separated ophthalmopathy from stable hyperthyroidism. The blood repertoire included most of the expanded thyroid clonotypes above 0.001.

This CDR3 comprises 13 residues. V shed 6 bases, J shed 5 bases, and the junction held 9 bases outside the gene matches. Germline CDR1 and CDR2: DFQATT and SNEGSKA (reference sequence). This clonotype appeared a few times. Its antigen is unknown. RNA transcripts yielded amplified TCR beta CDR3 regions. First-round RT-PCR with HTBI primers amplified the TCR CDR3 region. TCRdb analysed the multiplex PCR reads with MiXCR anew, one entry per CDR3 protein. The table lists hundreds of thousands of distinct CDR3 sequences, approximately 25% of them singletons. In patients aged 18 to 65, hyperthyroidism was newly diagnosed, with duration under 2 months.

Sequencing was carried out using blood. The gene calls are TRBV20-1 and TRBJ2-7; TRBD2 aligns across 8 bases. This clonotype originated in a middle-aged man with Graves' hyperthyroidism. The CDR3 region has the DNA TGCAGTGCAAGAACTAGCGGAGCTAACGAGCAGTACTTC. It translates to CSARTSGANEQYF.